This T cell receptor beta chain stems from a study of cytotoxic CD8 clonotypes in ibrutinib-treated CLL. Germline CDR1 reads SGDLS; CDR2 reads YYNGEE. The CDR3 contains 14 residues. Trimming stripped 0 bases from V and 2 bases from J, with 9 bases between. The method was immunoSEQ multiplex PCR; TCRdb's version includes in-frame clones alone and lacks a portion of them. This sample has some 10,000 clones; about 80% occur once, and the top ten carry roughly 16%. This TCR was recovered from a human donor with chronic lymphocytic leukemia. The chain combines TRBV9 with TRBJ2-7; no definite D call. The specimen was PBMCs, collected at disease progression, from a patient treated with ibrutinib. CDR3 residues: CASSVDLPPYEQYF. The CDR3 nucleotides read TGTGCCAGCAGCGTAGACCTTCCCCCCTACGAGCAGTACTTC.